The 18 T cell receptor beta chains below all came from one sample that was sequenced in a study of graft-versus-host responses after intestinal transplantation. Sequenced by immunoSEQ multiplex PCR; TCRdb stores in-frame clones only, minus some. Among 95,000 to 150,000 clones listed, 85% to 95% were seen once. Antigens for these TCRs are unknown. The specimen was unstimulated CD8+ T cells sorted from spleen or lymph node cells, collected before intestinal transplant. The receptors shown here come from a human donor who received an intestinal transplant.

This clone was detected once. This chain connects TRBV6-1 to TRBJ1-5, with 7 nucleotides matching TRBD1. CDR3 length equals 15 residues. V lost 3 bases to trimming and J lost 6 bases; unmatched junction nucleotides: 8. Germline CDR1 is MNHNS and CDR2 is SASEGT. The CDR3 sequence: CASSEYRGPGQPQHF. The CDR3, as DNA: TGTGCCAGCAGTGAGTACAGGGGACCGGGTCAGCCCCAGCATTTT.

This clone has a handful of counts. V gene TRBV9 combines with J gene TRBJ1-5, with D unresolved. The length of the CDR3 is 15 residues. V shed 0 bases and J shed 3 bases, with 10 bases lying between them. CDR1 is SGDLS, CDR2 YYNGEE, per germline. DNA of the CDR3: TGTGCCAGCAGCGTAGGGGGAGGGATCAATCAGCCCCAGCATTTT. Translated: CASSVGGGINQPQHF.

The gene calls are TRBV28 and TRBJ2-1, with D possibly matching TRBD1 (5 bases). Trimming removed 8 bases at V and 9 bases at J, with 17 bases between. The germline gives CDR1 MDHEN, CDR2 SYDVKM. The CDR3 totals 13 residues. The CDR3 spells CASCPRVRSEQFF. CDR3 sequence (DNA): TGTGCCAGCTGCCCCAGGGTGCGAAGTGAGCAGTTCTTC.

The CDR3 nucleotides are TGTGCCAGCAGCCCCGAGGGACTAGCGGGAGGGCCTGAGCAGTTCTTC. Translated: CASSPEGLAGGPEQFF. The chain couples TRBV9 to TRBJ2-1; TRBD2 matches at 16 bases. V shed 4 bases and J 9 bases; nucleotides not matched to a gene: 7. CDR1 and CDR2 from the germline V gene are SGDLS and YYNGEE. The CDR3 is 16 amino acids.

The CDR3 coding sequence is TGTGCCAGCAGCGGGGGATCTAGCGGGAGGGCCCTTGAGCAGTTCTTC. Translating gives CASSGGSSGRALEQFF. The V gene is TRBV9, the J gene TRBJ2-1; 12 bases fit TRBD2. Germline V lookup: CDR1 SGDLS, CDR2 YYNGEE. The V gene end was trimmed by 3 bases and the J gene end by 9 bases; junction bases not matched to a gene: 10. This CDR3 spans 16 amino acids.

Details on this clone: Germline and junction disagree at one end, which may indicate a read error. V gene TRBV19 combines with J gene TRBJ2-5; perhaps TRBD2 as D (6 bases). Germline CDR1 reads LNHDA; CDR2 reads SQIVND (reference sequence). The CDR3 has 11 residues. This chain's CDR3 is CASSIGRDWNF. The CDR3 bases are TGTGCCAGTAGTATTGGGCGGGATTGGAACTTC.

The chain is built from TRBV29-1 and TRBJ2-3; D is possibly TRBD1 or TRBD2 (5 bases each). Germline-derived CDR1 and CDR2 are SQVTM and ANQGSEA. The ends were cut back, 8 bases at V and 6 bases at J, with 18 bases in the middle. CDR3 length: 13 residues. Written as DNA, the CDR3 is TGCAGCCTTCCGGGACCCGCTTGGGATACGCAGTATTTT. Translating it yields CSLPGPAWDTQYF.

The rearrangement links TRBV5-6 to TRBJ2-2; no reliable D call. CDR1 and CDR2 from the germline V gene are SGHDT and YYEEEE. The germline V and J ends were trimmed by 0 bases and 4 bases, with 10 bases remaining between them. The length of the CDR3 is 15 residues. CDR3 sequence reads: CASSLGIRVTGELFF. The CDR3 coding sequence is TGTGCCAGCAGCTTGGGCATCCGGGTCACCGGGGAGCTGTTTTTT.

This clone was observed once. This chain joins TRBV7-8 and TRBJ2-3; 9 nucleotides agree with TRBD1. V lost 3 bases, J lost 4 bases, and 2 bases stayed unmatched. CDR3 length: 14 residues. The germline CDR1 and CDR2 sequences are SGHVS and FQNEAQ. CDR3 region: CASSLGDRADTQYF. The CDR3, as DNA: TGTGCCAGCAGCTTGGGGGACAGGGCAGATACGCAGTATTTT. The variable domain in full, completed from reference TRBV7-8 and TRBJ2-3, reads GAGVSQSPRYKVAKRGQDVALRCDPISGHVSLFWYQQALGQGPEFLTYFQNEAQLDKSGLPSDRFFAERPEGSVSTLKIQRTQQEDSAVYLCASSLGDRADTQYFGPGTRLTVL.

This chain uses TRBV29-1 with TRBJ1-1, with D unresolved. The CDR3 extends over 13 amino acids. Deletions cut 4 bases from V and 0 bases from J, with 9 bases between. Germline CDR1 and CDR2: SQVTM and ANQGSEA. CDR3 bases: TGCAGCGTTGGAGGGCTCATGAACACTGAAGCTTTCTTT. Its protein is CSVGGLMNTEAFF.

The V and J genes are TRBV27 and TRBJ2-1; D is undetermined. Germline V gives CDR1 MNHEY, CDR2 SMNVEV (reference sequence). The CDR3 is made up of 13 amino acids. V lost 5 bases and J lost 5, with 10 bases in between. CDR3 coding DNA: TGTGCCAGCAGTCTGGGCAGCCACAATGAGCAGTTCTTC. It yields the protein CASSLGSHNEQFF.

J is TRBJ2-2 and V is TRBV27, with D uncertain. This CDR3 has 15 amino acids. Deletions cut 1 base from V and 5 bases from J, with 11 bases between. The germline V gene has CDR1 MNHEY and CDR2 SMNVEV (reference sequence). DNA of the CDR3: TGTGCCAGCAGTTTATTTGACCTCGGGACCGGGGAGCTGTTTTTT. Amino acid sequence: CASSLFDLGTGELFF.

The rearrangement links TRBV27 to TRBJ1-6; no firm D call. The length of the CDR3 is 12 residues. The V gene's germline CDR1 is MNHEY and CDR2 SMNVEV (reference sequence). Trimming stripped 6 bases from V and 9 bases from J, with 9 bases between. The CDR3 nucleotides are TGTGCCAGCAGACTTTCGGGTTCACCCCTCCACTTT. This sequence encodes CASRLSGSPLHF.

The CDR3 sequence is CASSPSSSGRSSYEQYF. In DNA form, the CDR3 reads TGTGCCAGTAGTCCCTCATCCTCTGGGAGGAGCTCCTACGAGCAGTACTTC. This chain links TRBV19 with TRBJ2-7, with D possibly being TRBD2 (6 bases). The V gene's germline CDR1 is LNHDA and CDR2 SQIVND (reference sequence). The CDR3 spans 17 residues. Trimming stripped 5 bases from V and 0 bases from J, with 20 bases between.

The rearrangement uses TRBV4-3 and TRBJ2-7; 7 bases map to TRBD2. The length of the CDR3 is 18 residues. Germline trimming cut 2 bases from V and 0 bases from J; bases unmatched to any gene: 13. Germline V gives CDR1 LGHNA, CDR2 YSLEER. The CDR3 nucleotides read TGCGCCAGCAGCCAATCCTGGGGGGGGTACGGGAGCTCCTACGAGCAGTACTTC. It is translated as CASSQSWGGYGSSYEQYF.

CDR3 nucleotide sequence: TGTGCCAGCTCACCCCTCGAGGGGTTGAACACTGAAGCTTTCTTT. This sequence encodes CASSPLEGLNTEAFF. The V gene is TRBV18, the J gene TRBJ1-1, with D perhaps matching TRBD1 (5 bases). This CDR3 has 15 amino acids. CDR1 KGHSH and CDR2 LQKENI come from the germline V gene. V lost 3 bases and J 0 bases, leaving 11 bases between the germline ends.

DNA of the CDR3: TGCAGCGTGACCTATAGCGGGTCCCCCTACGAGCAGTACTTC. Its protein product is CSVTYSGSPYEQYF. The chain employs TRBV29-1 and TRBJ2-7, with 7 positions matching TRBD2. The CDR3 contains 14 residues. The germline CDR1 and CDR2 sequences are SQVTM and ANQGSEA. J gave up 2 bases and V 6 bases, and 10 bases lay outside the gene matches.

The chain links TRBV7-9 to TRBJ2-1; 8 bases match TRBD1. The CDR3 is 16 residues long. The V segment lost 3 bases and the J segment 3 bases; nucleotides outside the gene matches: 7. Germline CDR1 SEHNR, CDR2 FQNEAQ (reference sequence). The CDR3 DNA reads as TGTGCCAGCAGCTTTGTCGGGACAGGATACTACAATGAGCAGTTCTTC. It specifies CASSFVGTGYYNEQFF.